The rows below give T cell receptor beta chains drawn from one sample of a study of brain T cells in children with intractable seizures. TCRdb's table, derived via immunoSEQ multiplex PCR, lists solely in-frame clones and lacks some. The sample records about 350,000 clones, over 90% being singletons. This specimen was peripheral blood, taken 4 to 5 months after surgery. These receptors came from a boy under three years old with tuberous sclerosis and intractable seizures. Each CDR3 is given with its conserved first and last residue. A D gene is named only where the DNA matches it firmly. Expanded clones get a size class; other rows say once, few or many, or leave the size out.

v_gene,d_gene,j_gene,abundance,CDR3nt,CDR3aa
TRBV18,TRBD1,TRBJ1-5,-,TGTGCCAGCTCGAATCAGGGGGCAAGTCAGCCCCAGCATTTT,CASSNQGASQPQHF
TRBV5-5,-,TRBJ2-6,-,TGTGCCAGCAGCTTGCACACCAGCTCTGGGGCCAACGTCCTGACTTTC,CASSLHTSSGANVLTF
TRBV7-3,-,TRBJ1-1,-,TGTGCCAGCAGCTTAGGGGGCTGGAGGGACACTGAAGCTTTCTTT,CASSLGGWRDTEAFF
TRBV18,TRBD1,TRBJ1-2,once,TGTGCCAGCTCACCCCAAGAACGACAGGGGTATCAAGATGGCTACACCTTC,CASSPQERQGYQDGYTF
TRBV5-5,-,TRBJ2-7,-,TGTGCCAGCAGCTCTGCTAGCTACGAGCAGTACTTC,CASSSASYEQYF
TRBV7-9,-,TRBJ2-2,-,TGTGCCAGCAGCTTAGTACCGGGAGAGGACACCGGGGAGCTGTTTTTT,CASSLVPGEDTGELFF
TRBV4-1,-,TRBJ2-2,-,TGCGCCAGCAGCCAAGATCCGTCGTTGAGCGGGGAGCTGTTTTTT,CASSQDPSLSGELFF
TRBV19,-,TRBJ1-1,-,TGTGCCAGTAGTATACGGTTAGGGGGGCCCCCAGCTTTCTTT,CASSIRLGGPPAFF
TRBV27,-,TRBJ1-5,-,TGTGCCAGCAGCCCGGGGGGGAATCAGCCCCAGCATTTT,CASSPGGNQPQHF
TRBV7-9,-,TRBJ2-3,-,TGTGCCAGCAACGGAGGGAGCACAGATACGCAGTATTTT,CASNGGSTDTQYF
TRBV7-3,TRBD2,TRBJ2-1,-,TGTGCCAGCAGCTTAATCAGCGGGAGTGTTGATGAGCAGTTCTTC,CASSLISGSVDEQFF
TRBV2,-,TRBJ1-5,few,TGTGCCAGCAGAAGGTGGCAGCCCCAGCATTTT,CASRRWQPQHF
TRBV6-4,-,TRBJ1-6,-,TGTGCCAGCAGTGACTCGACTAATTCACCCCTCCACTTT,CASSDSTNSPLHF
TRBV9,-,TRBJ2-1,-,TGTGCCAGCAGCGCCCTCCCTAAAGCAAATGAGCAGTTCTTC,CASSALPKANEQFF
TRBV11-3,TRBD2,TRBJ2-7,once,TGTGCCAGCAGCGAGGAGACTAGCGTATCCTACGAGCAGTACTTC,CASSEETSVSYEQYF
TRBV30,TRBD1,TRBJ1-2,-,TGTGCCTGGAGTTTCGGACAGGGCGGTGGCTACACCTTC,CAWSFGQGGGYTF
TRBV12-5,-,TRBJ1-6,-,TGTGCTAGTGGTTTAGACTATAATTCACCCCTCCACTTT,CASGLDYNSPLHF
TRBV5-1,-,TRBJ2-6,-,TGCGCCAGCAGCTTGAGACAAATCTCTGGGGCCAACGTCCTGACTTTC,CASSLRQISGANVLTF
TRBV19,-,TRBJ1-1,-,TGTGCCAGTAGTATGAGAGGTCCTGAAGCTTTCTTT,CASSMRGPEAFF
TRBV23-1,-,TRBJ2-7,-,TGCGCCAGCCCTGGGTGCGCCGGGTGGAACGAGCAGTACTTC,CASPGCAGWNEQYF
TRBV7-2,TRBD2,TRBJ2-3,-,TGTGCCAGCAGCTTTAAGGTGCTAGCGGGGGGGGCAGATACGCAGTATTTT,CASSFKVLAGGADTQYF
TRBV7-9,-,TRBJ1-1,-,TGTGCCAGCAGCACGGGACACGGACTGTCCATGAACACTGAAGCTTTCTTT,CASSTGHGLSMNTEAFF
TRBV11-2,-,TRBJ2-2,-,TGTGCCAGCAGCTCGGAGGGAACCGGGGAGCTGTTTTTT,CASSSEGTGELFF
TRBV3-1/TRBV3-2,TRBD1,TRBJ1-2,-,TGTGCCAGCAGCCAGGGACAGGGTAACAATGGCTACACCTTC,CASSQGQGNNGYTF
TRBV11-2,-,TRBJ2-7,-,TGTGCCAGCAGCTTTAGTAATGGGGCCTACGAGCAGTACTTC,CASSFSNGAYEQYF
TRBV9,-,TRBJ2-2,once,TGTGCCAGCAGCGTAGAGGAGGGAGGACCGAACACCGGGGAGCTGTTTTTT,CASSVEEGGPNTGELFF
TRBV19,-,TRBJ1-1,-,TGTGCCAGTAGTAAGGGGGGCACTGAAGCTTTCTTT,CASSKGGTEAFF
TRBV19,TRBD1,TRBJ2-2,-,TGTGCCACCTGCTCGACCGGGACAGGCAACACCGGGGAGCTGTTTTTT,CATCSTGTGNTGELFF